The clone carrying this T cell receptor beta chain is a singleton in its sample. The junction departs from the called germline gene at one end, perhaps through a read error. The data were taken from a study of CDR3 diversity in severe acne. TCRdb re-called the PCR reads with MiXCR, one entry per CDR3 protein. The table records approximately 97,000 distinct CDR3 sequences, roughly half of them present only once. Germline V gene lookup returns CDR1 LGHNA and CDR2 YNFKEQ. This CDR3 spans 19 amino acids. The chain uses TRBV4-2 and TRBJ2-7; 12 positions match TRBD1. This clonotype was obtained from a male donor with acne. Sequencing used blood. The CDR3 DNA follows: TGTGCCAGCAGCCAAGTAGTTGGGACAGGGGGCGTCTTTTCCTACGGGCAGTACTTC. Translating gives CASSQVVGTGGVFSYGQYF.